This is a list of T cell receptor beta chains from one sample in a study of blood T cell repertoires in COVID-19. Assay used: immunoSEQ multiplex PCR; TCRdb lists only in-frame clones, some missing. The sample carries roughly 200,000 clones, approximately 80% recorded once. Sequenced: peripheral blood. These receptors were taken from a middle-aged man with acute or convalescent COVID-19. CDR3s include the opening cysteine and the closing phenylalanine or tryptophan. The order of the fields is D gene, J gene, V gene, clone size, CDR3 protein, CDR3 DNA. D genes are given only for firm matches. Clone size is shown for a subset of rows, as once, few, many or a class of expanded clone.

d_gene: TRBD1
j_gene: TRBJ2-5
v_gene: TRBV27
abundance: .
CDR3aa: CASTRTGGWETQYF
CDR3nt: TGTGCCAGCACCCGTACAGGGGGCTGGGAGACCCAGTACTTC

d_gene: .
j_gene: TRBJ1-4
v_gene: TRBV30
abundance: .
CDR3aa: CAWSVGGDNEKLFF
CDR3nt: TGTGCCTGGAGTGTAGGGGGGGACAATGAAAAACTGTTTTTT

d_gene: TRBD1
j_gene: TRBJ2-6
v_gene: TRBV11-3
abundance: .
CDR3aa: CASSPPTGVGANVLTF
CDR3nt: TGTGCCAGCAGCCCGCCAACAGGGGTTGGGGCCAACGTCCTGACTTTC

d_gene: .
j_gene: TRBJ2-7
v_gene: TRBV4-3
abundance: many
CDR3aa: CASSHSTGSEQYF
CDR3nt: TGCGCCAGCAGCCATTCTACAGGGAGCGAGCAGTACTTC

d_gene: .
j_gene: TRBJ1-4
v_gene: TRBV18
abundance: few
CDR3aa: CASSIQQSDSEKLFF
CDR3nt: TGTGCCAGCTCCATCCAACAATCTGACAGCGAAAAACTGTTTTTT

d_gene: TRBD2
j_gene: TRBJ2-1
v_gene: TRBV5-5
abundance: few
CDR3aa: CASSLYSGTSVINEQFF
CDR3nt: TGTGCCAGCAGCCTATACTCCGGGACTAGCGTTATCAATGAGCAGTTCTTC

d_gene: TRBD1
j_gene: TRBJ1-1
v_gene: TRBV5-1
abundance: .
CDR3aa: CASSRTDRGWRDTEAFF
CDR3nt: TGCGCCAGCAGCCGTACCGACAGGGGGTGGAGGGACACTGAAGCTTTCTTT

d_gene: TRBD1
j_gene: TRBJ2-3
v_gene: TRBV18
abundance: .
CDR3aa: CASSLSPTGVNDTQYF
CDR3nt: TGTGCCAGCTCTCTTTCACCGACAGGGGTCAATGATACGCAGTATTTT

d_gene: TRBD1
j_gene: TRBJ1-2
v_gene: TRBV19
abundance: few
CDR3aa: CASSNRQGYGYTF
CDR3nt: TGTGCCAGTAGTAACAGACAGGGCTATGGCTACACCTTC

d_gene: .
j_gene: TRBJ1-2
v_gene: TRBV6-6
abundance: .
CDR3aa: CASSYSIPISTDGYTF
CDR3nt: TGTGCCAGCAGTTACTCGATTCCAATTTCTACGGATGGCTACACCTTC

d_gene: .
j_gene: TRBJ1-1
v_gene: TRBV30
abundance: .
CDR3aa: CAWSVQVSTEAFF
CDR3nt: TGTGCCTGGAGTGTACAGGTGTCCACTGAAGCTTTCTTT

d_gene: TRBD1
j_gene: TRBJ1-1
v_gene: TRBV18
abundance: .
CDR3aa: CASSRTGKDSEAFF
CDR3nt: TGTGCCAGCTCGCGGACAGGGAAAGACTCTGAAGCTTTCTTT

d_gene: .
j_gene: TRBJ2-7
v_gene: TRBV7-8
abundance: .
CDR3aa: CASSLEWSSSHEQYF
CDR3nt: TGTGCCAGCAGCTTAGAGTGGAGTAGTTCCCACGAGCAGTACTTC

d_gene: .
j_gene: TRBJ2-2
v_gene: TRBV4-3
abundance: .
CDR3aa: CASSQDLSGARGGELFF
CDR3nt: TGCGCCAGCAGCCAAGATCTTTCGGGAGCCAGAGGCGGGGAGCTGTTTTTT

d_gene: TRBD2
j_gene: TRBJ2-2
v_gene: TRBV30
abundance: .
CDR3aa: CAWTSGTSVGELFF
CDR3nt: TGTGCCTGGACTAGCGGGACTTCGGTAGGGGAGCTGTTTTTT

d_gene: .
j_gene: TRBJ1-5
v_gene: TRBV19
abundance: .
CDR3aa: CASSAGTWQPQHF
CDR3nt: TGTGCCAGTAGCGCCGGGACATGGCAGCCCCAGCATTTT

d_gene: TRBD1
j_gene: TRBJ1-1
v_gene: TRBV5-1
abundance: .
CDR3aa: CASSKYGQGEMNTEAFF
CDR3nt: TGCGCCAGCAGCAAATATGGACAGGGAGAAATGAACACTGAAGCTTTCTTT

d_gene: TRBD1
j_gene: TRBJ1-2
v_gene: TRBV7-9
abundance: few
CDR3aa: CASSRTGEPNYGYTF
CDR3nt: TGTGCCAGCAGCAGGACAGGGGAACCTAACTATGGCTACACCTTC

d_gene: .
j_gene: TRBJ2-5
v_gene: TRBV5-1
abundance: .
CDR3aa: CASSSDFETQYF
CDR3nt: TGCGCCAGCAGCTCGGACTTTGAGACCCAGTACTTC

d_gene: .
j_gene: TRBJ1-2
v_gene: TRBV18
abundance: .
CDR3aa: CASSPEGRDGYTF
CDR3nt: TGTGCCAGCTCACCAGAGGGGAGGGATGGCTACACCTTC

d_gene: TRBD1
j_gene: TRBJ2-7
v_gene: TRBV5-6
abundance: .
CDR3aa: CASSSDRGPYEQYF
CDR3nt: TGTGCCAGCAGCTCGGACAGGGGGCCCTACGAGCAGTACTTC

d_gene: .
j_gene: TRBJ1-1
v_gene: TRBV6-5
abundance: .
CDR3aa: CASSYSIGGSTEAFF
CDR3nt: TGTGCCAGCAGTTACTCGATAGGGGGAAGCACTGAAGCTTTCTTT

d_gene: TRBD1
j_gene: TRBJ1-5
v_gene: TRBV19
abundance: .
CDR3aa: CASSSGTADNQPQHF
CDR3nt: TGTGCCAGTAGTTCCGGGACAGCGGACAATCAGCCCCAGCATTTT

d_gene: .
j_gene: TRBJ1-5
v_gene: TRBV27
abundance: .
CDR3aa: CASSLSGTGSNQPQHF
CDR3nt: TGTGCCAGCAGTTTGTCGGGTACGGGGAGCAATCAGCCCCAGCATTTT

d_gene: TRBD1
j_gene: TRBJ1-1
v_gene: TRBV4-2
abundance: .
CDR3aa: CASSQGNRGDTEAFF
CDR3nt: TGTGCCAGCAGCCAAGGGAACAGGGGGGACACTGAAGCTTTCTTT

d_gene: .
j_gene: TRBJ2-1
v_gene: TRBV25-1
abundance: .
CDR3aa: CASSDDSPWVYNEQFF
CDR3nt: TGTGCCAGCAGTGACGACAGCCCTTGGGTTTACAATGAGCAGTTCTTC

d_gene: TRBD1
j_gene: TRBJ2-7
v_gene: TRBV7-6
abundance: .
CDR3aa: CASSRGQGRYYEQYF
CDR3nt: TGTGCCAGCAGTCGAGGACAGGGTCGGTACTACGAGCAGTACTTC

d_gene: TRBD1
j_gene: TRBJ2-5
v_gene: TRBV5-1
abundance: .
CDR3aa: CASSPKGDRGQETQYF
CDR3nt: TGCGCCAGCAGCCCCAAGGGGGACAGGGGTCAAGAGACCCAGTACTTC

d_gene: TRBD2
j_gene: TRBJ2-2
v_gene: TRBV28
abundance: .
CDR3aa: CASSVGLAGVVTGELFF
CDR3nt: TGTGCCAGCAGTGTCGGACTAGCGGGAGTTGTCACCGGGGAGCTGTTTTTT

d_gene: .
j_gene: TRBJ1-1
v_gene: TRBV2
abundance: .
CDR3aa: CASSDPQGVMNTEAFF
CDR3nt: TGTGCCAGCAGTGATCCACAGGGAGTCATGAACACTGAAGCTTTCTTT

d_gene: TRBD1
j_gene: TRBJ1-1
v_gene: TRBV7-9
abundance: .
CDR3aa: CASSLILGRGANEAFF
CDR3nt: TGTGCCAGCAGCTTAATACTAGGCAGGGGGGCAAATGAAGCTTTCTTT

d_gene: .
j_gene: TRBJ2-2
v_gene: TRBV3-1/TRBV3-2
abundance: once
CDR3aa: CASSQHYGELFF
CDR3nt: TGTGCCAGCAGCCAACACTACGGGGAGCTGTTTTTT

d_gene: TRBD2
j_gene: TRBJ2-7
v_gene: TRBV2
abundance: .
CDR3aa: CASSRDVGGAFEQYF
CDR3nt: TGTGCCAGCAGTCGAGACGTGGGAGGGGCTTTCGAGCAGTACTTC

d_gene: .
j_gene: TRBJ2-7
v_gene: TRBV29-1
abundance: .
CDR3aa: CSVVSRGSYEQYF
CDR3nt: TGCAGCGTTGTATCTAGGGGGTCCTACGAGCAGTACTTC

d_gene: .
j_gene: TRBJ1-2
v_gene: TRBV20-1
abundance: few
CDR3aa: CSAPAAGYTF
CDR3nt: TGCAGTGCTCCCGCAGCGGGCTACACCTTC

d_gene: .
j_gene: TRBJ1-1
v_gene: TRBV3-1/TRBV3-2
abundance: .
CDR3aa: CASSRALNTEAFF
CDR3nt: TGTGCCAGCAGCCGCGCACTGAACACTGAAGCTTTCTTT

d_gene: TRBD1
j_gene: TRBJ2-1
v_gene: TRBV24-1
abundance: .
CDR3aa: CATSDPGQGDHEQFF
CDR3nt: TGTGCCACCAGTGACCCGGGACAGGGGGATCATGAGCAGTTCTTC

d_gene: TRBD2
j_gene: TRBJ2-7
v_gene: TRBV6-6
abundance: once
CDR3aa: CASSYDLAGSEQYF
CDR3nt: TGTGCCAGCAGTTACGACCTAGCGGGATCCGAGCAGTACTTC

d_gene: .
j_gene: TRBJ2-7
v_gene: TRBV12-3/TRBV12-4
abundance: .
CDR3aa: CASSFRRLEQYF
CDR3nt: TGTGCCAGCAGTTTTAGGAGGTTAGAGCAGTACTTC

d_gene: TRBD1
j_gene: TRBJ1-1
v_gene: TRBV5-6
abundance: .
CDR3aa: CASSLLGQGVHSDTEAFF
CDR3nt: TGTGCCAGCAGCTTGTTGGGACAGGGGGTACATTCGGACACTGAAGCTTTCTTT

d_gene: TRBD1
j_gene: TRBJ2-2
v_gene: TRBV19
abundance: .
CDR3aa: CASLSTGTDINRYTGELFF
CDR3nt: TGTGCCAGTCTTTCGACGGGGACAGATATAAATCGTTACACCGGGGAGCTGTTTTTT

d_gene: TRBD2
j_gene: TRBJ2-3
v_gene: TRBV5-5
abundance: .
CDR3aa: CASSLVLAGGADTQYF
CDR3nt: TGTGCCAGCAGCTTGGTACTAGCGGGAGGAGCAGATACGCAGTATTTT

d_gene: .
j_gene: TRBJ2-1
v_gene: TRBV14
abundance: .
CDR3aa: CASSQAPTRFWDNEQFF
CDR3nt: TGTGCCAGCAGCCAAGCCCCGACAAGGTTTTGGGACAATGAGCAGTTCTTC

d_gene: .
j_gene: TRBJ2-7
v_gene: TRBV30
abundance: .
CDR3aa: CAWSFDISSEQYF
CDR3nt: TGTGCCTGGAGTTTTGACATCTCATCCGAGCAGTACTTC

d_gene: .
j_gene: TRBJ1-2
v_gene: TRBV19
abundance: .
CDR3aa: CASSQNYGYTF
CDR3nt: TGTGCCAGTAGTCAAAACTATGGCTACACCTTC

d_gene: .
j_gene: TRBJ2-2
v_gene: TRBV5-4
abundance: .
CDR3aa: CASSSRSGPHNTGELFF
CDR3nt: TGTGCCAGCAGCTCGAGGAGCGGGCCCCATAACACCGGGGAGCTGTTTTTT

d_gene: TRBD2
j_gene: TRBJ2-1
v_gene: TRBV6-2/TRBV6-3
abundance: .
CDR3aa: CASSSSPGLQYNEQFF
CDR3nt: TGTGCCAGCAGTTCCTCACCGGGACTACAGTACAATGAGCAGTTCTTC

d_gene: TRBD2
j_gene: TRBJ2-3
v_gene: TRBV11-1
abundance: .
CDR3aa: CASSLSSGRWDTQYF
CDR3nt: TGTGCCAGCAGCTTATCAAGCGGGAGATGGGATACGCAGTATTTT

d_gene: TRBD2
j_gene: TRBJ2-7
v_gene: TRBV5-1
abundance: .
CDR3aa: CASSGRLAGTYEQYF
CDR3nt: TGCGCCAGCAGCGGTCGGCTAGCGGGAACCTACGAGCAGTACTTC

d_gene: TRBD2
j_gene: TRBJ2-2
v_gene: TRBV5-1
abundance: .
CDR3aa: CASSPSTAGGPPTGELFF
CDR3nt: TGCGCCAGCAGCCCCTCCACAGCGGGAGGGCCCCCCACCGGGGAGCTGTTTTTT

d_gene: .
j_gene: TRBJ2-2
v_gene: TRBV7-6
abundance: .
CDR3aa: CASSKRTRDSPTGKTGELFF
CDR3nt: TGTGCCAGCAGCAAAAGAACCCGGGACTCCCCAACGGGGAAAACCGGGGAGCTGTTTTTT

d_gene: .
j_gene: TRBJ2-7
v_gene: TRBV29-1
abundance: .
CDR3aa: CSVLPSVAGGEQYF
CDR3nt: TGCAGCGTCCTTCCTTCCGTGGCGGGCGGCGAGCAGTACTTC

d_gene: .
j_gene: TRBJ2-1
v_gene: TRBV10-3
abundance: .
CDR3aa: CAITSLQGVGYNEQFF
CDR3nt: TGTGCCATCACCTCGTTACAGGGTGTCGGCTACAATGAGCAGTTCTTC

d_gene: .
j_gene: TRBJ1-1
v_gene: TRBV7-3
abundance: once
CDR3aa: CASSPRTEMNTEAFF
CDR3nt: TGTGCCAGCAGCCCAAGGACAGAAATGAACACTGAAGCTTTCTTT

d_gene: TRBD2
j_gene: TRBJ2-7
v_gene: TRBV6-2/TRBV6-3
abundance: .
CDR3aa: CASTPGGGDSYEQYF
CDR3nt: TGTGCCAGCACCCCCGGGGGAGGGGACTCCTACGAGCAGTACTTC

d_gene: TRBD1
j_gene: TRBJ1-2
v_gene: TRBV11-2
abundance: few
CDR3aa: CASSLVAGGYGYTF
CDR3nt: TGTGCCAGCAGCTTAGTCGCAGGGGGCTATGGCTACACCTTC

d_gene: .
j_gene: TRBJ2-7
v_gene: TRBV13
abundance: .
CDR3aa: CASSFGDTGLYEQYF
CDR3nt: TGTGCCAGCAGCTTTGGTGACACCGGCCTCTACGAGCAGTACTTC